The TCR beta chain under discussion was sequenced for a study of blood T cell repertoires in COVID-19. Some clones are missing from TCRdb's copy, which holds only in-frame ones; the method was immunoSEQ multiplex PCR. This sample has roughly 100,000 clones, with around 92% found just once. Trimming cost V 2 bases and J 6 bases, with 16 bases left between them. Germline CDR1 KGHSH, CDR2 LQKENI. The CDR3 consists of 15 residues. The rearrangement joins TRBV18 to TRBJ1-1, with D possibly matching TRBD1 (6 bases). The clonotype originates from a man over 45 with active COVID-19. Sequenced material: peripheral blood. CDR3 in amino acids: CASSPNAHHRAEAFF. The CDR3 nucleotides are TGTGCCAGCTCACCAAACGCACACCACAGGGCTGAAGCTTTCTTT.